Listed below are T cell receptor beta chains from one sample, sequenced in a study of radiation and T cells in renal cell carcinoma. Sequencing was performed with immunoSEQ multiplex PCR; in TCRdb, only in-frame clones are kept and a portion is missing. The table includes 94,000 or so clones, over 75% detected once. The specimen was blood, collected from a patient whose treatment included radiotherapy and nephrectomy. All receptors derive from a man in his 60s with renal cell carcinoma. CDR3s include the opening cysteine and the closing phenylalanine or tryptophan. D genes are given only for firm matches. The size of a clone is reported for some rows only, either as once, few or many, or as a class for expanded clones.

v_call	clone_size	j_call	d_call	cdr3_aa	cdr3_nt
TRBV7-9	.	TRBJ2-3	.	CASSLEGFTDTQYF	TGTGCCAGCAGCCTAGAAGGGTTCACAGATACGCAGTATTTT
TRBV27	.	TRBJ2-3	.	CASRHRTDTQYF	TGTGCCAGCAGACACCGCACAGATACGCAGTATTTT
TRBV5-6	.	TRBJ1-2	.	CASSRGPRAIYGYTF	TGTGCCAGCAGCCGGGGGCCGCGGGCGATCTATGGCTACACCTTC
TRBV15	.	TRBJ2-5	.	CATSKGSTPQWYF	TGTGCCACCAGCAAGGGGTCAACACCCCAATGGTACTTC
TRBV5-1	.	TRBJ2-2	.	CASSFRTAGELFF	TGCGCCAGCAGCTTCAGGACCGCCGGGGAGCTGTTTTTT
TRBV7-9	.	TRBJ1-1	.	CASSWVNTEAFF	TGTGCCAGCAGCTGGGTGAACACTGAAGCTTTCTTT
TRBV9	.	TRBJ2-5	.	CASSGPQETQYF	TGTGCCAGCAGCGGCCCTCAAGAGACCCAGTACTTC
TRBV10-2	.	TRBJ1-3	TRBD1	CASSRDSGGENTIYF	TGCGCCAGCAGCCGAGACTCAGGGGGCGAAAACACCATATATTTT
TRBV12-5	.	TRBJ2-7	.	CASGLVPGKSSYEQYF	TGTGCTAGTGGTTTGGTCCCCGGGAAGTCGAGCTACGAGCAGTACTTC
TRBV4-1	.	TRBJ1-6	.	CASSQVGPPWALHF	TGCGCCAGCAGCCAAGTCGGGCCCCCTTGGGCCCTCCACTTT
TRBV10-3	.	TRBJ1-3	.	CAISYTGPSGNTIYF	TGTGCCATCAGTTACACGGGGCCCTCTGGAAACACCATATATTTT
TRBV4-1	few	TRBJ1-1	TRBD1	CASSQEGQGYTEAFF	TGCGCCAGCAGCCAAGAGGGACAGGGCTACACTGAAGCTTTCTTT
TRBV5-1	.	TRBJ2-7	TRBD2	CASSLVGVATSGSYEQYF	TGCGCCAGCAGCTTGGTAGGGGTCGCGACTAGCGGTTCCTACGAGCAGTACTTC
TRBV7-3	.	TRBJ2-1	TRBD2	CASSPSGNNEQFF	TGTGCCAGCAGCCCAAGCGGGAACAATGAGCAGTTCTTC
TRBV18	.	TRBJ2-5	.	CASSNSGTETQYF	TGTGCCAGCTCAAACTCAGGGACGGAGACCCAGTACTTC
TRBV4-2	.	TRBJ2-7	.	CASSQDLRGQYF	TGTGCCAGCAGCCAGGATCTACGAGGACAGTACTTC
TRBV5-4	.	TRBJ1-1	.	CASGTPMNTEAFF	TGTGCCAGCGGGACGCCAATGAACACTGAAGCTTTCTTT
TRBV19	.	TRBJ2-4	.	CASSIPTVWVLAKNIQYF	TGTGCCAGTAGTATCCCTACAGTCTGGGTGCTAGCCAAAAACATTCAGTACTTC
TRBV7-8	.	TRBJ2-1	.	CASSLFGNEQFF	TGTGCCAGCAGCTTATTCGGAAATGAGCAGTTCTTC
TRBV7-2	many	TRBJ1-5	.	CASSLDPGYQPQHF	TGTGCCAGCAGCTTAGATCCAGGGTACCAGCCCCAGCATTTT
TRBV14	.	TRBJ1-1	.	CASSPTSIYTEAFF	TGTGCCAGCAGCCCCACCTCTATTTACACTGAAGCTTTCTTT
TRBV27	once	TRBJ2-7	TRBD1	CASSFGQGPNEQYF	TGTGCCAGCAGTTTCGGACAGGGTCCCAACGAGCAGTACTTC
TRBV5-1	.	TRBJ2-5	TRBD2	CASSSNSGVGETQYF	TGCGCCAGCAGCTCTAATAGCGGGGTCGGAGAGACCCAGTACTTC
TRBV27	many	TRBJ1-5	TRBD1	CASSSRTGHYSNQPQHF	TGTGCCAGCAGTTCTCGGACAGGGCATTATAGCAATCAGCCCCAGCATTTT
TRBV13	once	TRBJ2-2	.	CASSLSWGPGELFF	TGTGCCAGCAGCTTATCCTGGGGGCCCGGGGAGCTGTTTTTT
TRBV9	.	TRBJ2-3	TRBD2	CASSVVSSGSLKSTDTQYF	TGTGCCAGCAGCGTAGTTTCTAGCGGGAGTTTAAAAAGCACAGATACGCAGTATTTT
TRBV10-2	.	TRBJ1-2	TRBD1	CASRPGQGAVNYGYTF	TGCGCCAGCAGACCAGGACAGGGGGCCGTAAACTATGGCTACACCTTC
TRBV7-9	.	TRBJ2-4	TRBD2	CASSSYPFSSGRKEIQYF	TGTGCCAGCAGCTCTTACCCCTTCTCTAGCGGGAGGAAGGAAATTCAGTACTTC
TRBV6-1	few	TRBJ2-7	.	CASSIRDLTYEQYF	TGTGCCAGCAGTATCCGGGACTTGACCTACGAGCAGTACTTC
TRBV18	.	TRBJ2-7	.	CASSPPSGGSYEQYF	TGTGCCAGCTCACCACCCAGCGGAGGATCCTACGAGCAGTACTTC
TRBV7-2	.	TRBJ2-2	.	CASSLVSGSGELFF	TGTGCCAGCAGCTTAGTATCTGGATCCGGGGAGCTGTTTTTT
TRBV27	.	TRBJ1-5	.	CASSLAVLQPQHF	TGTGCCAGCAGTTTGGCAGTCCTCCAGCCCCAGCATTTT
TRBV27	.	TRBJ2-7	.	CASSPRIYSYEQYF	TGTGCCAGCAGCCCCCGGATCTACTCCTACGAGCAGTACTTC
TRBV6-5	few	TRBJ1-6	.	CASSAWGDNSPLHF	TGTGCCAGCAGTGCATGGGGGGATAATTCACCCCTCCACTTT
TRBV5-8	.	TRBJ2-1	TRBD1	CASSLRDREYNEQFF	TGTGCCAGCAGCCTCCGGGACAGGGAATACAATGAGCAGTTCTTC
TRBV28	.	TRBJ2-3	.	CASSFPPNRDWPSTDTQYF	TGTGCCAGCAGTTTTCCCCCTAACAGGGACTGGCCTAGCACAGATACGCAGTATTTT
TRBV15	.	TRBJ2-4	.	CATSRDFGNIQYF	TGTGCCACCAGCAGAGATTTCGGAAACATTCAGTACTTC
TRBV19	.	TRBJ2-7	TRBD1	CASSMTGGNYEQYF	TGTGCCAGCAGCATGACAGGGGGTAATTACGAGCAGTACTTC
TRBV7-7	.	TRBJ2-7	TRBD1	CASSPDRSSYEQYF	TGTGCCAGCAGTCCGGACAGGAGCTCCTACGAGCAGTACTTC
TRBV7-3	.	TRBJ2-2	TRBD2	CASSLNAGGDTGELFF	TGTGCCAGCAGCTTAAACGCGGGAGGGGACACCGGGGAGCTGTTTTTT
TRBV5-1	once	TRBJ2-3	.	CASSLEASASDTQYF	TGCGCCAGCAGCTTGGAGGCTAGCGCCTCAGATACGCAGTATTTT
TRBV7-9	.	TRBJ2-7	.	CASSLRQDEQYF	TGTGCCAGCAGCTTAAGACAGGACGAGCAGTACTTC
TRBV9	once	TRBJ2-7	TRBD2	CASSVVSRRLASTYEQYF	TGTGCCAGCAGCGTAGTGTCCCGAAGACTAGCGAGCACCTACGAGCAGTACTTC
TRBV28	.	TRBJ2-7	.	CASRSLYEQYF	TGTGCCAGTCGATCTCTGTACGAGCAGTACTTC
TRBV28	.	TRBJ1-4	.	CASSLSILGGATNEKLFF	TGTGCCAGCAGTTTATCCATTTTGGGAGGCGCAACTAATGAAAAACTGTTTTTT
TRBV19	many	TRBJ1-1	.	CASSEGTPSRTEAFF	TGTGCCAGTAGTGAGGGGACACCGAGTAGGACTGAAGCTTTCTTT
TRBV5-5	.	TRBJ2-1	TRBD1	CASSSGTGGSNEQFF	TGTGCCAGCAGTTCCGGGACAGGGGGATCCAATGAGCAGTTCTTC
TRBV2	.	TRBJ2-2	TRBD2	CASSFMGLAGANTGELFF	TGTGCCAGCAGCTTCATGGGACTAGCGGGAGCCAACACCGGGGAGCTGTTTTTT
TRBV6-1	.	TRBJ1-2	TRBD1	CASSFGQGEGYGYTF	TGTGCCAGCAGTTTCGGACAGGGGGAGGGCTATGGCTACACCTTC
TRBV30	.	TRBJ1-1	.	CAWSEGQGAFF	TGTGCCTGGAGTGAAGGTCAGGGAGCTTTCTTT
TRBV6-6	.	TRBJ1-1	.	CASSYSIGRARTEAFF	TGTGCCAGCAGTTACAGTATCGGCAGGGCGAGGACTGAAGCTTTCTTT
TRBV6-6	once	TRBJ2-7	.	CASSYSNGNEQYF	TGTGCCAGCAGTTACTCGAACGGGAACGAGCAGTACTTC
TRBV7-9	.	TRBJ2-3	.	CASSSVWGADTQYF	TGTGCCAGCAGCTCAGTATGGGGTGCAGATACGCAGTATTTT
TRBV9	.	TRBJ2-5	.	CASSVSGQQETQYF	TGTGCCAGCAGCGTATCAGGACAGCAAGAGACCCAGTACTTC
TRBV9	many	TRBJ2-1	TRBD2	CASSVRTSGSDEQFF	TGTGCCAGCAGCGTCCGGACTAGCGGGAGCGATGAGCAGTTCTTC
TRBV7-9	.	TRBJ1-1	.	CASTHGGVNTEAFF	TGTGCCAGCACCCACGGGGGGGTGAACACTGAAGCTTTCTTT
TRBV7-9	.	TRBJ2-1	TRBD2	CASSPPFRLAGIRNEQFF	TGTGCCAGCAGCCCCCCGTTCAGACTAGCGGGAATTAGAAATGAGCAGTTCTTC
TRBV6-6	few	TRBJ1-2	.	CASRELGGNYGYTF	TGTGCCAGCAGAGAACTTGGGGGTAACTATGGCTACACCTTC